This T cell receptor beta chain was recorded in a study of blood T cells in healthy people across ages (dated by TCRdb to between 2014 and 2017). Describing the broader study: In model experiments, roughly one uniquely barcoded TCR beta cDNA molecule per two T cells was captured by template switching. The study analyzed two additional independent replicas of 1 million unique cDNA reads from the same blood draw for two donors, one aged 18 to 30 and one aged 80 or older. To avoid experimental bias, donors of different ages were distributed randomly across sequencing lanes. To track age-related changes in TCR beta repertoire diversity, the study relied on deep sequencing normalized with unique cDNA molecular identifiers. The donors were split into four age groups: young (average around 15 years), middle-aged (about 40), aged (62) and long-lived (approximately 80). General conclusions and limits of the study: Estimates of total diversity based on one million sequenced T cells were considered lower bounds and underestimates. Since profiling was done on bulk unsorted PBMCs, naive and antigen-experienced compartments could not be conclusively compared. Observed TCR beta diversity per million T cells fell roughly linearly with age, and a significant reduction was already apparent by age roughly 40. Compared with the aged group, the long-lived group had more naive CD4+ T cells, fewer expanded clones and increased TCR diversity, a pattern suggesting age selection. Because the CMV infection status of the donors was unknown, age-related changes in expanded clonotypes may potentially have been confounded. A strong correlation was found between observed TCR beta diversity and the percentage of naive T cells measured by flow cytometry.

As regards this clonotype: It lacks a known antigen. No much larger clone is present one base from it, and per-base qualities are unavailable.

The 39 donors, aged 6 to 90 years, were systemically healthy Caucasian individuals from Russia. Approximately 9.3 milliliters of peripheral blood were collected from each donor into EDTA-treated Vacutainer tubes. Ficoll-Paque density-gradient centrifugation was used to isolate PBMCs, with at least 6.5 million per sample. Trizol reagent was used to extract total RNA from PBMCs, with at least 5.5 micrograms per sample. Naive CD45RAhigh/CD27high T cell percentages were measured by flow cytometry on a PBMC aliquot from every donor. The library was prepared using 5' RACE. Sequenced using an Illumina HiSeq 2500. A second PCR of roughly 7 to 12 cycles was run with a J-beta primer mix and a sample-barcoded 5' primer. A template-switch 5' adaptor carrying 12 random nucleotides introduced a unique molecular identifier onto each TCR beta cDNA molecule. At least 2.5 million CDR3-containing paired-end reads were obtained from each sample. First-strand cDNA was synthesized from all RNA with the Mint cDNA synthesis kit, primed by a TRBC-specific oligonucleotide. After uracil-DNA glycosylase treatment, a first 18-cycle PCR used universal primers M1SS and BC2_uni_R on all cDNA. Under the source paper's analysis protocol: Normalization of each sample was performed by random selection of 1 million high-quality reads, each carrying a distinct molecular identifier. Instead of being binned into consensus sequences, reads with shared molecular identifiers were discarded. MiTCR, set to a Q25 quality threshold and the strictest error-elimination algorithm, was used for CDR3 identification, clonotype clustering and error correction. A nonparametric unseen species model with Euler transformation was used to estimate lower-bound total TCR beta diversity. The raw public data were reprocessed by TCRdb itself: fastp quality trimming at Q25, MiXCR clonotype calling, in-frame beta chains only. Each CDR3 protein gets just one entry, which takes the most common genes and DNA from the rows behind it. For this entry, the V and J calls and clone size follow TCRdb and not the study's own pipeline. A total of about 1.1 million distinct CDR3 sequences appear in this sample, around two fifths of them only once. The ten largest make up about 12% of the sample.

The CDR3 spans 15 residues, from the cysteine through the phenylalanine. The entry retains the CDR3 DNA only, 45 bases that are in frame from base 1. From the germline V gene, CDR1 is SGHTA and CDR2 is FQGNSA. Trimming accounts for 3 bases at V and 5 bases at J, while the number of junction bases matched to no gene is 6. This TCR derives from a man between 18 and 29 years old in good health. The chain employs TRBV7-2 and TRBJ2-1; 8 middle bases align to TRBD2. Material for sequencing was blood. DNA sequence: TGTGCCAGCAGCTTTCCCGGGAGGGCCGACAATGAGCAGTTCTTC. It specifies CASSFPGRADNEQFF.